This T cell receptor (beta chain) was obtained from a study of monozygotic twins with cystic fibrosis. Study-wide results and limits: Nucleotide-identical clonotype sharing was significantly higher within monozygotic CF twin pairs than between unrelated CF individuals. In this small cohort, shared CDR3 numbers showed no association with age, concordance or disease severity.

Generated by immunoSEQ multiplex PCR, the TCRdb table keeps only in-frame clones and is missing some. The sample consists of roughly 29,000 clones, around four fifths of them appearing once. Germline CDR1 and CDR2: MNHEY and SVGAGI. The germline V and J ends were trimmed by 0 bases and 3 bases, with 12 bases remaining between them. This CDR3 is 16 amino acids long. Remarks on this clone: Its antigen is undetermined.

This clonotype was obtained from a girl aged 2-10 years with cystic fibrosis. The chain joins TRBV6-5 to TRBJ2-1; tentatively, D is TRBD1 (6 bases). The material sequenced was blood. The CDR3 reads CASSYSGGHLYNEQFF. The CDR3 coding sequence is TGTGCCAGCAGTTACTCTGGGGGACACCTCTACAATGAGCAGTTCTTC.